This T cell receptor beta chain comes out of a study of PD-1 blockade in classical Hodgkin lymphoma. Study-level information: Every 2 weeks, patients had 3 mg/kg nivolumab intravenously.

Study-level findings and limits: Complete responders' diversity at baseline resembled that of newly diagnosed patients. Those patients who began receiving nivolumab less than 1 year after ASCT had lower diversity, and they were excluded.

Stated time point: cycle 4 day 1 (C4D1), after more than five weeks of nivolumab. The patients all showed relapse after autologous stem cell transplantation, while their brentuximab vedotin exposure varied. Under best response, outcomes were complete response, partial response or progressive disease. As for this clone: Its antigen is not identified.

This CDR3 contains 14 residues. The germline V gene encodes CDR1 MNHEY and CDR2 SVGAGI. V dropped 6 bases and J dropped 4 bases, with 13 bases sitting between them. Using immunoSEQ multiplex PCR, the repertoire was profiled, and TCRdb retains in-frame clones only, with some absent. The data show almost 95,000 clones, around 80% seen once. The V gene is TRBV6-5, the J gene TRBJ1-3, with D unclear. This sample comprised peripheral blood mononuclear cells (PBMCs), obtained before the fourth cycle of nivolumab. This sequence was found in a human donor with classical Hodgkin lymphoma. The CDR3 here is CASRAAGRGNTIYF. In DNA form, the CDR3 reads TGTGCCAGCAGGGCCGCAGGTCGGGGAAACACCATATATTTT.